The 7 T cell receptor beta chains below come from one sample, sequenced in a study of T-cell memory formation after mild COVID-19. TCRdb reprocessed the 5' RACE reads with MiXCR, giving one entry per CDR3 protein. The table records about 350,000 distinct CDR3 sequences, roughly 19% of them present only once. The sample was PBMCs or a T cell subset sorted from them (not recorded which). Receptors were obtained from a man aged 18 to 29 who had mild COVID-19 (a few samples of this study predate the infection). Cell type and time point are not known.

The chain links TRBV7-9 to TRBJ1-6; 8 bases fit TRBD1. The CDR3 extends over 14 amino acids. After removal of 5 bases from V and 8 bases from J, the junction contained 5 bases not matched to a gene. The V gene's germline CDR1 is SEHNR and CDR2 FQNEAQ (reference sequence). The CDR3 spells CASSRGQAHSPLHF. The DNA of the CDR3 is TGTGCCAGCAGCCGGGGACAGGCCCATTCACCCCTCCACTTT.

This chain connects TRBV12-3 or TRBV12-4 to TRBJ2-5; possibly TRBD1 for D (5 bases). V lost 5 bases and J 2 bases, leaving 9 bases between the germline ends. This CDR3 contains 13 residues. The CDR3 nucleotides are TGTGCCAGCAGTGGACATTTTCAAGAGACCCAGTACTTC. Its protein product is CASSGHFQETQYF.

This clonotype was observed a few times. The V call is TRBV12-3 or TRBV12-4, the J call TRBJ1-2; possible D gene TRBD1, 6 bases. V gave up 10 bases and J gave up 7 bases, with 19 bases separating them. CDR3 length: 13 residues. The CDR3 nucleotides read TGTGCCACCCTAAGGGGGAGGGGAAGTGGCTACACCTTC. Protein sequence: CATLRGRGSGYTF.

In DNA form, the CDR3 reads TGTGCCAGCAGCCCAGAGGGTCGAGGGCACAATCAGCCCCAGCATTTT. Residues: CASSPEGRGHNQPQHF. The V gene is TRBV7-2, the J gene TRBJ1-5; D is unresolved. The V gene lost 5 bases and the J gene lost 3 bases, with 17 bases spanning the gap. CDR1 and CDR2 from the germline V gene are SGHTA and FQGNSA. This CDR3 is 16 amino acids long.

The J gene is TRBJ2-4, the V gene TRBV27; 10 bases align to TRBD1. The CDR3 runs to 16 residues. V shed 6 bases, J shed 5 bases, and the junction held 10 bases outside the gene matches. The germline V gene has CDR1 MNHEY and CDR2 SMNVEV (reference sequence). CDR3 loop: CASSPGQGLWENIQYF. The CDR3 nucleotides read TGTGCCAGCAGCCCGGGACAGGGGCTTTGGGAAAACATTCAGTACTTC.

This clonotype was picked up many times. This chain connects TRBV6-6 to TRBJ1-2; tentatively, D is TRBD1 (6 bases). This CDR3 is built from 15 residues. Germline V gives CDR1 MNHNY, CDR2 SVGAGI (reference sequence). V was cut by 6 bases and J by 6 bases, with 20 bases left in between. In nucleotides, the CDR3 is TGTGCCAGCAGAGCCCCTGGGGGGCGGGTCGATGGCTACACCTTC. This sequence encodes CASRAPGGRVDGYTF.

Here the CDR3 reads CASSHGTAGETQYF. The CDR3, as DNA: TGTGCCAGCAGCCATGGGACAGCTGGGGAGACCCAGTACTTC. The chain employs TRBV6-5 and TRBJ2-5; 7 nucleotides match TRBD1. From germline, CDR1 is MNHEY and CDR2 SVGAGI. V gave up 6 bases and J gave up 5 bases; unmatched junction bases: 9. The CDR3 covers 14 residues.